The clone carrying this T cell receptor (beta chain) was detected a few times. The data were taken from a study of blood T cell repertoires in COVID-19. About the study: T cells, B-cell-depleted T cells, or PBMCs provided the cDNA or gDNA that served as material.

Assay: immunoSEQ multiplex PCR; the TCRdb copy retains only in-frame clones and omits some. The data show more than 250,000 clones, with over 75% seen just once and 8% to 9.5% held by the top ten. Trimming shortened V by 4 bases and J by 5 bases, and 6 bases separated the two germline ends. The CDR3 loop spans 11 amino acids. The sample consisted of peripheral blood. This sequence was found in a human donor in a cohort sampled during active COVID-19. The chain recombines TRBV5-3 with TRBJ2-5; D is unclear. TRBV5-3 is filed as an ORF, its function uncertain. For the CDR3, the DNA is TGTGCCAGAAGCGTATTGGAGACCCAGTACTTC. This translates into CARSVLETQYF.